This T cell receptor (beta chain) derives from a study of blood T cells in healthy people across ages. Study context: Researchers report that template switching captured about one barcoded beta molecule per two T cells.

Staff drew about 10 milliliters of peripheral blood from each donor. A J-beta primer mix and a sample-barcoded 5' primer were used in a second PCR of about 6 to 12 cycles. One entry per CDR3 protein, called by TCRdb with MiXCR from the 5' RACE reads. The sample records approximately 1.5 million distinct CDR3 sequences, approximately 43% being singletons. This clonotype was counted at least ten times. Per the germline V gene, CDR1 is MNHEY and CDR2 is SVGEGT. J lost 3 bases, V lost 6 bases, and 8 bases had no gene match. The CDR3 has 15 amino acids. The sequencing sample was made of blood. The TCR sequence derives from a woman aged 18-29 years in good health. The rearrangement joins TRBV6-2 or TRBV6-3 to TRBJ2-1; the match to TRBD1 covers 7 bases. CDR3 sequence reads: CASSFRDRFYNEQFF. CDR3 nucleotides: TGTGCCAGCAGCTTCCGGGACAGATTCTACAATGAGCAGTTCTTC.